This T cell receptor (beta chain) was identified in a study of Ad26.COV2.S vaccination and SARS-CoV-2 variants. The ends lost 4 bases at V and 4 bases at J; junction bases unmatched: 1. CDR3 length: 13 amino acids. Germline V gives CDR1 SNHLY, CDR2 FYNNEI. Indicated treatment: about 20 received Ad26.COV2.S at low or high dose, single or two shots; five or six received placebo; per-sample allocation not given. All samples were drawn on day 63, counting from the first vaccine or placebo injection. Here immunoSEQ multiplex PCR was the method, and the copy in TCRdb shows in-frame clones only, minus some. The sample lists 300,000 to 400,000 clones; about 86% were seen once.

The genes are TRBV2 and TRBJ2-5; 9 bases match TRBD2. The TCR comes from a person aged 18-60 years who received the Ad26.COV2.S COVID-19 vaccine or a placebo. This sample comprised peripheral blood, obtained in a trial of Ad26.COV2.S vaccine versus placebo. CDR3 in amino acids: CASSGGGGETQYF. The CDR3 DNA is TGTGCCAGCAGTGGCGGGGGGGGAGAGACCCAGTACTTC.